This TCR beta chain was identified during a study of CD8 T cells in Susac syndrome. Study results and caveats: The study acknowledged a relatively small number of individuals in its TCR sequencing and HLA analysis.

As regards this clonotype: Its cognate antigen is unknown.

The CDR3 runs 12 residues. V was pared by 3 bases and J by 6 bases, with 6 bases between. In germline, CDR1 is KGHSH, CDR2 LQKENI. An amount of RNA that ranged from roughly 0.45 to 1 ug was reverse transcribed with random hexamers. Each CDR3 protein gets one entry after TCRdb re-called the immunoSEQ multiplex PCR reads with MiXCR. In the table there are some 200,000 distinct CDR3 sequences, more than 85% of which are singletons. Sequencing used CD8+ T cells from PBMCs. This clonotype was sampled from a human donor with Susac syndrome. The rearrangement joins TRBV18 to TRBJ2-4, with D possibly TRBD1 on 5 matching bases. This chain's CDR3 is CASSPDRNIQYF. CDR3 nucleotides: TGTGCCAGCTCACCTGACAGAAACATTCAGTACTTC.